The rows below give T cell receptor beta chains drawn from one sample of a study of shared clonotypes between healthy human individuals. Clones were read by immunoSEQ multiplex PCR, and TCRdb kept only the in-frame ones, dropping some. The table has some 2 million clones, roughly 94% seen once; the top ten hold roughly 1%. The sequencing sample was made of naive CD8+ T cells sorted from blood. Source of these receptors: a man aged 18 to 30 in good health. CDR3s include the opening cysteine and the closing phenylalanine or tryptophan. Fields, in order: clone size, J gene, V gene, D gene, CDR3 DNA, CDR3 protein. The D gene is left open where the match is weak. Clone size is stated in some rows and not others, as once, few, many or a class when expanded.

clone size: .
J gene: TRBJ1-1
V gene: TRBV29-1
D gene: .
CDR3 DNA: TGCAGCGTTGAAGAGGGGCGGCTGAACACTGAAGCTTTCTTT
CDR3 protein: CSVEEGRLNTEAFF

clone size: .
J gene: TRBJ1-3
V gene: TRBV2
D gene: .
CDR3 DNA: TGTGCCAGCAGTGAACAGAGCTCTGGAAACACCATATATTTT
CDR3 protein: CASSEQSSGNTIYF

clone size: .
J gene: TRBJ2-7
V gene: TRBV19
D gene: TRBD2
CDR3 DNA: TGTGCCAGTAGCCTAGCGGGCGACTACGAGCAGTACTTC
CDR3 protein: CASSLAGDYEQYF

clone size: .
J gene: TRBJ2-5
V gene: TRBV4-1
D gene: TRBD2
CDR3 DNA: TGCGCCAGCAGCCAAGAAGGTCCACTAGCGGAAGAAGAGACCCAGTACTTC
CDR3 protein: CASSQEGPLAEEETQYF

clone size: .
J gene: TRBJ2-5
V gene: TRBV5-1
D gene: TRBD2
CDR3 DNA: TGCGCCAGCAGCTTGGAGGAGGGCGGGAGGCCCCCAGAGACCCAGTACTTC
CDR3 protein: CASSLEEGGRPPETQYF

clone size: .
J gene: TRBJ1-2
V gene: TRBV27
D gene: .
CDR3 DNA: TGTGCCAGCAGTAATTACGGGGACGTCTATGGCTACACCTTC
CDR3 protein: CASSNYGDVYGYTF

clone size: .
J gene: TRBJ2-7
V gene: TRBV6-5
D gene: .
CDR3 DNA: TGTGCCAGCAGTTACGGGGTCAGAACCTACGAGCAGTACTTC
CDR3 protein: CASSYGVRTYEQYF

clone size: once
J gene: TRBJ1-1
V gene: TRBV30
D gene: .
CDR3 DNA: TGTGCCTGGAGTCGGGGGAGCACTGAAGCTTTCTTT
CDR3 protein: CAWSRGSTEAFF

clone size: .
J gene: TRBJ2-7
V gene: TRBV5-4
D gene: .
CDR3 DNA: TGTGCCAGCACCCCGGAATTGGGCTACGAGCAGTACTTC
CDR3 protein: CASTPELGYEQYF

clone size: .
J gene: TRBJ2-7
V gene: TRBV5-4
D gene: TRBD2
CDR3 DNA: TGTGCCAGCAGCTTCTGGACTAGCGGGAACTACGAGCAGTACTTC
CDR3 protein: CASSFWTSGNYEQYF

clone size: .
J gene: TRBJ1-2
V gene: TRBV9
D gene: .
CDR3 DNA: TGTGCCAGCAGCGTAGTAGGGGGGCAGCCAAACTATGGCTACACCTTC
CDR3 protein: CASSVVGGQPNYGYTF

clone size: .
J gene: TRBJ2-5
V gene: TRBV28
D gene: .
CDR3 DNA: TGTGCCAGCAGTCAGGACAAGACCCAAGAGACCCAGTACTTC
CDR3 protein: CASSQDKTQETQYF

clone size: .
J gene: TRBJ2-5
V gene: TRBV7-9
D gene: TRBD2
CDR3 DNA: TGTGCCAGCAGCCAGGGACTAGCGGGGGAACAAGAGACCCAGTACTTC
CDR3 protein: CASSQGLAGEQETQYF

clone size: once
J gene: TRBJ1-1
V gene: TRBV5-8
D gene: .
CDR3 DNA: TGTGCCAGCAGCCTCGGACAGAATGATCCGAACACTGAAGCTTTCTTT
CDR3 protein: CASSLGQNDPNTEAFF

clone size: .
J gene: TRBJ1-4
V gene: TRBV6-1
D gene: .
CDR3 DNA: TGTGCCAGCAGAGAGGGGGTCAGCGAAAAACTGTTTTTT
CDR3 protein: CASREGVSEKLFF

clone size: .
J gene: TRBJ2-7
V gene: TRBV5-1
D gene: .
CDR3 DNA: TGCGCCAGCAGCTCCCAGCAATCCTACGAGCAGTACTTC
CDR3 protein: CASSSQQSYEQYF

clone size: .
J gene: TRBJ2-1
V gene: TRBV11-2
D gene: .
CDR3 DNA: TGTGCCAGCAGCCCCCTTGAGGGGGGGTTGGGTAATGAGCAGTTCTTC
CDR3 protein: CASSPLEGGLGNEQFF

clone size: once
J gene: TRBJ2-1
V gene: TRBV5-6
D gene: .
CDR3 DNA: TGTGCCAGCAGCTTTTTAGTTAGTGGGACGAGCAATGAGCAGTTCTTC
CDR3 protein: CASSFLVSGTSNEQFF

clone size: .
J gene: TRBJ2-7
V gene: TRBV9
D gene: .
CDR3 DNA: TGTGCCAGCAGCGTCGACGGCTACGAGCAGTACTTC
CDR3 protein: CASSVDGYEQYF

clone size: .
J gene: TRBJ1-6
V gene: TRBV4-3
D gene: .
CDR3 DNA: TGCGCCAGCAGCCAAGATCAAGCAGGTCTCCTGGGTTCACCCCTCCACTTT
CDR3 protein: CASSQDQAGLLGSPLHF

clone size: .
J gene: TRBJ2-3
V gene: TRBV6-5
D gene: .
CDR3 DNA: TGTGCCAGCACTCTTGTCCGAGGGGATACGCAGTATTTT
CDR3 protein: CASTLVRGDTQYF

clone size: .
J gene: TRBJ2-3
V gene: TRBV4-3
D gene: TRBD2
CDR3 DNA: TGCGCCAGCAGCCAACTAGCGGTCACAGATACGCAGTATTTT
CDR3 protein: CASSQLAVTDTQYF